This T cell receptor beta chain is drawn from a study of T cells of healthy individuals (dated by TCRdb to 2016 to 2018). V and J lose 3 bases and 10 bases, and a span of 10 bases separates them. Including cysteine and phenylalanine, the CDR3 has 12 amino acids. Only the CDR3 DNA is retained, 36 bases long and in frame from the first base. Library construction relied on 5' RACE. TCRdb names Illumina MiSeq as the instrument used. TCRdb trimmed public reads at Q25 via fastp, called clones via MiXCR and kept in-frame beta chains. Every entry covers one CDR3 protein and lists the most common genes and DNA from its rows. The sample table contains roughly 76,000 distinct CDR3 sequences; only one count was recorded for 5% of them. In total, the top ten clones hold 7.5% of the sample. Note on this clonotype: The target of this receptor is not known. Qualities for individual bases were not recorded, and no much larger clone is one base off.

The TCR comes from a female donor in good health. The chain links TRBV12-3 or TRBV12-4 with TRBJ2-1; too little of a D gene remains to name it. The encoded CDR3 is CASSLGSPEQFF. The sequenced DNA is TGTGCCAGCAGTTTGGGATCCCCCGAGCAGTTCTTC.